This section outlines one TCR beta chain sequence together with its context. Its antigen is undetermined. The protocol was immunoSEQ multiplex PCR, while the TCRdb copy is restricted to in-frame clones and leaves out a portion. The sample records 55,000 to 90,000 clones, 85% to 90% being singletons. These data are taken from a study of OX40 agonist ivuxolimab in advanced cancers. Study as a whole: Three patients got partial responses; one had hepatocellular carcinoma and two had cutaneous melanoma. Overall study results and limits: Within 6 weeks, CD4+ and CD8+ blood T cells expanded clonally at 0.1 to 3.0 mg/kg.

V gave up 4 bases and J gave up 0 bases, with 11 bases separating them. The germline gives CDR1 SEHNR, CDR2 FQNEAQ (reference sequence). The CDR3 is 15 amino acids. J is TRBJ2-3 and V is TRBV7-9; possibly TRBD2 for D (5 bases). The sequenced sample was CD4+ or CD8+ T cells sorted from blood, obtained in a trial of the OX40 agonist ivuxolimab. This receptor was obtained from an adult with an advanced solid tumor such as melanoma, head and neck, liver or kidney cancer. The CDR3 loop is CASSYGRTSTDTQYF. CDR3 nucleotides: TGTGCCAGCAGCTATGGGCGGACTAGCACAGATACGCAGTATTTT.